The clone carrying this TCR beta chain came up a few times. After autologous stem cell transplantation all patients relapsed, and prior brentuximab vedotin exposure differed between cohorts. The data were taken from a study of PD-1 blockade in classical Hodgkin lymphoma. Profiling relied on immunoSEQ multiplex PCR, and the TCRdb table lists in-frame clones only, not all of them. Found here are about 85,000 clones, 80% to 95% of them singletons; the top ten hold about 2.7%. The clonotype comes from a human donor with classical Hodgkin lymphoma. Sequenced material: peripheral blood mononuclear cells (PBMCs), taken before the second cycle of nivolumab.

The CDR3 here is CASMGGTGIVGTQYF. DNA for the CDR3: TGTGCCAGCATGGGGGGGACAGGCATTGTTGGTACGCAGTATTTT. The V gene is TRBV27, the J gene TRBJ2-3; possibly TRBD1 for D (8 bases). Germline CDR1 MNHEY, CDR2 SMNVEV (reference sequence). Trimming pared 7 bases from V and 8 bases from J, leaving 22 bases between. There are 15 residues in the CDR3.